A single sample is the source of the 29 T cell receptor beta chains below, sequenced in a study of CD4 T cell repertoires in COVID-19. Assay: immunoSEQ multiplex PCR; the TCRdb copy retains only in-frame clones and omits some. The repertoire holds approximately 75,000 clones, about four fifths seen once, with approximately 0.55% in the top ten. Source: CD4+ T cells from peripheral blood, taken after recovery from COVID-19. These receptors were collected from a human donor who had COVID-19.

This chain uses TRBV6-5 with TRBJ1-5; a weak D match, TRBD1 (5 bases). Germline values: CDR1 MNHEY, CDR2 SVGAGI. The length of the CDR3 is 15 residues. Between the trimmed V and J ends, which lost 0 bases and 1 base, there was a span of 7 bases. The CDR3 DNA sequence: TGTGCCAGCAGTTACTCGGGGGACAGCAATCAGCCCCAGCATTTT. Amino acids: CASSYSGDSNQPQHF.

The chain is built from TRBV28 and TRBJ1-2; maybe TRBD1 (6 bases). Trimming removed 7 bases from V and 2 bases from J, with 8 bases in between. In germline, CDR1 is MDHEN, CDR2 SYDVKM. The CDR3 totals 12 residues. The CDR3 is CASIQGNYGYTF. DNA of the CDR3: TGTGCCAGCATCCAGGGGAACTATGGCTACACCTTC.

The rearrangement links TRBV2 to TRBJ1-4; D is undetermined. This CDR3 is built from 12 residues. The germline V and J ends were trimmed by 3 bases and 2 bases, with 1 base remaining between them. Germline CDR1 SNHLY, CDR2 FYNNEI. The CDR3 DNA reads as TGTGCCAGCAGTGAGACTAATGAAAAACTGTTTTTT. Its protein product is CASSETNEKLFF.

Here the CDR3 reads CASSSGLAGELYQETQYF. CDR3 bases: TGTGCCAGCAGCTCGGGACTAGCGGGAGAACTTTACCAAGAGACCCAGTACTTC. J is TRBJ2-5 and V is TRBV5-6; 14 bases agree with TRBD2. CDR3 length: 18 amino acids. Trimming removed 3 bases from V and 0 bases from J; junction bases left unmatched: 7. Germline assignment: CDR1 SGHDT and CDR2 YYEEEE. The whole variable domain, remainder taken from reference TRBV5-6 and TRBJ2-5, is DAGVTQSPTHLIKTRGQQVTLRCSPKSGHDTVSWYQQALGQGPQFIFQYYEEEERQRGNFPDRFSGHQFPNYSSELNVNALLLGDSALYLCASSSGLAGELYQETQYFGPGTRLLVL.

V is TRBV7-2 and J is TRBJ2-2; unclear D gene. V dropped 2 bases and J dropped 3 bases, with 1 base sitting between them. The CDR3 totals 12 residues. Germline V lookup: CDR1 SGHTA, CDR2 FQGNSA. The CDR3 loop is CASSLYTGELFF. DNA for the CDR3: TGTGCCAGCAGCTTATACACCGGGGAGCTGTTTTTT.

This rearrangement joins TRBV3-1 (or the pseudogene TRBV3-2) to TRBJ1-3; 10 bases line up with TRBD1. Germline CDR1 is LGHDT and CDR2 is YNNKEL (reference sequence). The CDR3 totals 14 residues. Trimming took 4 bases from V and 8 from J; bases not matched to a gene: 5. In nucleotides, the CDR3 is TGTGCCAGCAGCCCCCGGACAGGGGGAGACACCATATATTTT. Its protein is CASSPRTGGDTIYF.

CDR3 in amino acids: CASLGRLSSGNTIYF. CDR3 nucleotide sequence: TGTGCCAGTCTCGGGCGGCTGAGCTCTGGAAACACCATATATTTT. V gene TRBV3-1 (or the pseudogene TRBV3-2) combines with J gene TRBJ1-3; D is unclear. Trimming stripped 9 bases from V and 0 bases from J, with 15 bases between. Per the germline V gene, CDR1 is LGHDT and CDR2 is YNNKEL (reference sequence). This CDR3 has 15 residues.

The chain combines TRBV28 with TRBJ1-6; D not resolved. The CDR3 extends over 13 amino acids. The germline CDR1 and CDR2 sequences are MDHEN and SYDVKM. Trimming stripped 7 bases from V and 7 bases from J, with 11 bases between. This CDR3 reads CASTLLWNSPLHF. Here the CDR3 DNA reads TGTGCCAGCACGCTACTATGGAATTCACCCCTCCACTTT.

The gene calls are TRBV28 and TRBJ1-1; maybe TRBD1 (5 bases). Germline V gene sequence: CDR1 MDHEN, CDR2 SYDVKM. V gave up 1 base and J gave up 1 base, with 16 bases separating them. The CDR3 length is 17 residues. The CDR3 protein is CASSLSGKVRANTEAFF. The CDR3 nucleotides read TGTGCCAGCAGTTTATCAGGGAAAGTACGGGCGAACACTGAAGCTTTCTTT. Full variable domain (missing parts from reference TRBV28 and TRBJ1-1): DVKVTQSSRYLVKRTGEKVFLECVQDMDHENMFWYRQDPGLGLRLIYFSYDVKMKEKGDIPEGYSVSREKKERFSLILESASTNQTSMYLCASSLSGKVRANTEAFFGQGTRLTVV.

The chain uses TRBV18 and TRBJ1-1; 8 bases fit TRBD1. J gave up 11 bases and V 3 bases, and 5 bases lay outside the gene matches. CDR1 KGHSH and CDR2 LQKENI come from the germline V gene. The CDR3 has 12 amino acids. CDR3 DNA: TGTGCCAGCTCACCTGGACAGGGAGTCGCTTTCTTT. As protein: CASSPGQGVAFF.

V and J are TRBV28 and TRBJ2-3, with D possibly being TRBD2 (6 bases). The CDR3 spans 15 residues. The V gene's germline CDR1 is MDHEN and CDR2 SYDVKM. The ends were cut back, 6 bases at V and 2 bases at J, with 15 bases in the middle. The DNA for the CDR3 is TGTGCCAGCAGACCTCGGGGGTCTTTCACAGATACGCAGTATTTT. It codes for CASRPRGSFTDTQYF.

As DNA, the CDR3 is TGTGCCAGCACCCTCTCGGGGTTTTGGGGCCCTGGGGCCAACGTCCTGACTTTC. This encodes CASTLSGFWGPGANVLTF. The chain links TRBV11-3 to TRBJ2-6, with D perhaps matching TRBD1 or TRBD2 (5 bases each). CDR1 SGHNT and CDR2 YENEEA come from the germline V gene. This CDR3 has 18 amino acids. Trimming left V 7 bases short and J 2 bases short, with 21 bases between.

The chain has TRBV5-4 and TRBJ1-2; 7 bases are shared with TRBD1. Germline trimming cut 3 bases from V and 0 bases from J; bases unmatched to any gene: 11. The CDR3 runs to 17 residues. Per germline, CDR1 SGHNT and CDR2 YYREEE (reference sequence). The CDR3 loop reads CASSSPTDRAANYGYTF. In DNA, the CDR3 is TGTGCCAGCAGCTCCCCAACCGACAGGGCAGCTAACTATGGCTACACCTTC.

This sequence joins TRBV5-1 and TRBJ2-7, with D possibly being TRBD2 (6 bases). The CDR3 loop spans 13 amino acids. V shed 7 bases and J shed 3 bases, with 14 bases lying between them. Looked up from germline, CDR1 is SGHRS and CDR2 is YFSETQ. The CDR3 loop reads CASGSGFYYEQYF. DNA of the CDR3: TGCGCCAGCGGGAGCGGGTTTTACTACGAGCAGTACTTC.

V and J are TRBV30 and TRBJ2-1; TRBD2 aligns across 7 bases. Trimming at V came to 4 bases and at J to 4 bases, leaving 7 bases not matched to a gene. CDR1 and CDR2 (germline): GTSNPN, SVGIG (reference sequence). The length of the CDR3 is 14 residues. CDR3 bases: TGTGCCTGGATGAAGCGGGATACGTACAATGAGCAGTTCTTC. Translation gives CAWMKRDTYNEQFF.

This clone was observed once. The chain recombines TRBV5-4 with TRBJ1-1, with 7 bases identical to TRBD1. CDR3 length: 15 residues. Trimming cost V 2 bases and J 2 bases; bases outside gene matches: 6. Per germline, CDR1 SGHNT and CDR2 YYREEE (reference sequence). CDR3: CASSLLRDSNTEAFF. The CDR3 DNA follows: TGTGCCAGCAGCTTACTCCGGGACAGCAACACTGAAGCTTTCTTT.

The rearrangement uses TRBV6-4 and TRBJ2-1, with 9 bases matching TRBD2. With 5 bases clipped from V and 8 bases from J, the junction kept 7 bases outside the gene matches. Germline lookup yields CDR1 MRHNA and CDR2 SNTAGT. This CDR3 is 14 amino acids long. This CDR3 is CASSRLSGSDEQFF. In nucleotides, the CDR3 is TGTGCCAGCAGTCGCCTTAGCGGGAGCGATGAGCAGTTCTTC.

V and J are TRBV12-3 or TRBV12-4 and TRBJ2-7; the match to TRBD2 covers 7 bases. CDR3 length: 13 residues. Trimming at V came to 8 bases and at J to 0 bases, leaving 4 bases not matched to a gene. CDR3 amino acids: CASGGGSSYEQYF. In DNA form, the CDR3 reads TGTGCCAGCGGAGGCGGGAGCTCCTACGAGCAGTACTTC.

The V and J genes are TRBV7-9 and TRBJ2-1; D is undetermined. The CDR3 sequence is 15 residues long. Germline lookup yields CDR1 SEHNR and CDR2 FQNEAQ (reference sequence). V was shortened by 5 bases and J by 4 bases, with 15 bases between the two germline ends. The CDR3 is CASSRVPTEYNEQFF. CDR3 DNA sequence: TGTGCCAGCAGCCGAGTACCCACAGAGTACAATGAGCAGTTCTTC.

This chain links TRBV6-5 with TRBJ2-2, with D tentatively TRBD2 (6 bases). V lost 2 bases, J lost 5 bases, and 15 bases lay in between. The CDR3 is 16 residues long. The germline V gene encodes CDR1 MNHEY and CDR2 SVGAGI. The CDR3 region has the DNA TGTGCCAGCAGTTACGAGTGGGAGGAAAGGACCGGGGAGCTGTTTTTT. This codes for CASSYEWEERTGELFF.

The chain combines TRBV6-5 with TRBJ2-2; D is uncertain. This CDR3 contains 13 residues. Germline V gene data show CDR1 as MNHEY and CDR2 as SVGAGI. The germline V and J ends were trimmed by 7 bases and 2 bases, with 8 bases remaining between them. CDR3 in DNA: TGTGCCAGCACTGGGTCAAACACCGGGGAGCTGTTTTTT. This codes for CASTGSNTGELFF.

The chain joins TRBV9 to TRBJ2-3; perhaps TRBD2 as D (7 bases). Germline V CDR1 and CDR2: SGDLS, YYNGEE. The CDR3 length is 15 residues. V shed 3 bases and J shed 6 bases, with 17 bases lying between them. In DNA form, the CDR3 reads TGTGCCAGCAGCGGTCTCGGGGGGCGAGGCGATACGCAGTATTTT. It yields the protein CASSGLGGRGDTQYF.

The chain combines TRBV7-3 with TRBJ1-1, with no clear D. This CDR3 comprises 15 residues. In germline, CDR1 is SGHTA, CDR2 FQGTGA. V lost 8 bases and J lost 4, with 20 bases in between. The CDR3 nucleotides are TGTGCCAGCTCCCCCCGGGGAGGGAAAGGCACTGAAGCTTTCTTT. Translated, it gives CASSPRGGKGTEAFF. The full variable domain, in which reference TRBV7-3 and TRBJ1-1 provide the parts outside the CDR3, is GAGVSQTPSNKVTEKGKYVELRCDPISGHTALYWYRQSLGQGPEFLIYFQGTGAADDSGLPNDRFFAVRPEGSVSTLKIQRTERGDSAVYLCASSPRGGKGTEAFFGQGTRLTVV.

The chain uses TRBV6-1 and TRBJ1-1, with unresolved D. Germline CDR1 and CDR2: MNHNS and SASEGT. Trimming removed 2 bases from V and 8 bases from J, with 12 bases in between. The length of the CDR3 is 13 residues. For the CDR3, the DNA is TGTGCCAGCAGTGAACCTGGGTTCATGGAAGCTTTCTTT. This translates into CASSEPGFMEAFF.

A remark on this clone: The identical CDR3 is also encoded by other nucleotide sequences in the sample. This chain links TRBV18 with TRBJ2-3; no firm D call. This CDR3 is built from 15 residues. Trimming removed 3 bases at V and 4 bases at J, with 14 bases between. Germline V gene lookup returns CDR1 KGHSH and CDR2 LQKENI. The CDR3 protein is CASSPAGPPADTQYF. The CDR3 nucleotides are TGTGCCAGCTCACCTGCCGGCCCTCCGGCAGATACGCAGTATTTT.

The rearrangement links TRBV6-5 to TRBJ2-7; D not resolved. V shed 9 bases and J shed 3 bases, with 12 bases lying between them. CDR3 length: 12 residues. Germline lookup yields CDR1 MNHEY and CDR2 SVGAGI. In nucleotides, the CDR3 is TGTGCCAGTGGCCAGGAGCGCTACGAGCAGTACTTC. It codes for CASGQERYEQYF.

V gene TRBV19 combines with J gene TRBJ2-3; 9 positions agree with TRBD2. Germline V gene sequence: CDR1 LNHDA, CDR2 SQIVND (reference sequence). Trimming at V came to 5 bases and at J to 7 bases, leaving 13 bases not matched to a gene. The CDR3 is 16 residues long. Here the CDR3 reads CASSQEAGGTSNTQYF. The CDR3 region has the DNA TGTGCCAGTAGTCAAGAGGCGGGGGGGACCTCGAATACGCAGTATTTT.

The V and J genes are TRBV7-2 and TRBJ1-5, with TRBD1 as a possible D gene (5 bases). V lost 0 bases to trimming and J lost 5 bases, with 8 bases between them. This CDR3 has 14 residues. The germline CDR1 and CDR2 sequences are SGHTA and FQGNSA. The CDR3 sequence is CASSLAGGYQPQHF. For the CDR3, the DNA is TGTGCCAGCAGCTTAGCGGGGGGATATCAGCCCCAGCATTTT.

The J gene is TRBJ1-1, the V gene TRBV5-5; D call uncertain. Germline V CDR1 and CDR2: SGHKS, YYEKEE (reference sequence). Between the trimmed V and J ends, which lost 5 bases and 4 bases, there was a span of 9 bases. The CDR3 is made up of 12 amino acids. The CDR3, as DNA: TGTGCCAGCAGTCGAACGGGCACTGAAGCTTTCTTT. Translated, it gives CASSRTGTEAFF.